This T cell receptor (beta chain) was identified during a study of shared clonotypes between healthy human individuals. Study outcomes and limitations: Compared with memory subsets, naive subsets generally had larger estimated richness.

This was a deep-level run. In the study's own analysis: Filtering differed for immunoSEQ, which gave only junction sequences without quality scores. The repertoire was sequenced with immunoSEQ multiplex PCR; TCRdb's copy has only in-frame clones and lacks some. The V and J calls and clone size were taken over from that table, and D and trimming were inferred from the DNA. The table shows 2 million to 2.5 million clones, with 90% to 96% occurring only once. This CDR3 is built from 14 residues. The V and J ends lost 0 bases and 5 bases respectively, with 10 bases between them. Germline V gene sequence: CDR1 GTSNPN, CDR2 SVGIG (reference sequence). Concerning this clone: What it binds is not known.

The source is a man aged 18-30 years in good health. Sequencing was carried out using naive CD4+ T cells sorted from blood. Documented subset: CD45RA+ positively selected. The chain employs TRBV30 and TRBJ2-2; a possible D gene is TRBD1 (6 bases). This CDR3 is CAWSVDRLTGELFF. Here the CDR3 DNA reads TGTGCCTGGAGTGTTGACAGGCTAACCGGGGAGCTGTTTTTT.